The entry below describes one T cell receptor beta chain. TCRdb keeps only in-frame clones here, not all; method: immunoSEQ multiplex PCR. The sample lists some 120,000 clones; roughly 85% were seen once. The record originates from a study of blood T cell repertoires in COVID-19. The wider study: Sites in the United States, Italy and Spain provided acute and convalescent COVID-19 samples. Sample material is recorded as cDNA or gDNA derived from T cells, B-cell-depleted T cells, or PBMCs.

The CDR3 length is 16 residues. V was pared by 3 bases and J by 2 bases, with 3 bases of the junction left unmatched. Germline V gene lookup returns CDR1 MGHRA and CDR2 YSYEKL. V usage is TRBV4-1 and J usage is TRBJ2-3; 12 bases are shared with TRBD2. Sequencing input: peripheral blood. The TCR originated in a human donor in a cohort sampled during active COVID-19. Here the CDR3 DNA reads TGCGCCAGCAGCCATGGACTAGCGGGGATCACAGATACGCAGTATTTT. It yields the protein CASSHGLAGITDTQYF.